Listed below are T cell receptor beta chains from one sample, sequenced in a study of blood T cell repertoires in COVID-19. The repertoire was sequenced with immunoSEQ multiplex PCR; TCRdb's copy has only in-frame clones and lacks some. Of some 330,000 clones in the sample, 88% were seen once. Sequenced: PBMCs or T cells enriched from blood (not recorded which). These receptors all come from a man aged 25 to 40 who had recovered from COVID-19. The CDR3 runs from the conserved cysteine through the conserved F or W. Fields, in order: D gene, V gene, clone size, J gene, CDR3 protein, CDR3 DNA. D genes are given only for firm matches. Size is stated for part of the rows, as once, few or many counts, or as a class when the clone is expanded.

>TRBD1|TRBV28|.|TRBJ2-5
CASSTDRGLQETQYF
TGTGCCAGCAGTACGGACAGGGGCCTCCAAGAGACCCAGTACTTC
>TRBD2|TRBV3-1/TRBV3-2|few|TRBJ2-7
CASSQLSGGEQYF
TGTGCCAGCAGCCAACTTAGCGGGGGCGAGCAGTACTTC
>.|TRBV3-1/TRBV3-2|.|TRBJ2-3
CASSLTGALSTDTQYF
TGTGCCAGCAGCCTTACAGGAGCGCTGAGCACAGATACGCAGTATTTT
>.|TRBV5-1|.|TRBJ2-5
CASSLAGYQETQYF
TGCGCCAGCAGCTTGGCGGGATACCAAGAGACCCAGTACTTC
>.|TRBV6-5|.|TRBJ1-5
CASSSLGLGQPQHF
TGTGCCAGCAGTTCCCTTGGGCTCGGACAGCCCCAGCATTTT
>.|TRBV9|.|TRBJ2-7
CASSVGGVSYEQYF
TGTGCCAGCAGCGTAGGCGGGGTCTCCTACGAGCAGTACTTC
>.|TRBV10-2|.|TRBJ1-4
CASSESRVRNEKLFF
TGCGCCAGCAGTGAGTCCAGGGTCAGGAATGAAAAACTGTTTTTT
>.|TRBV6-5|.|TRBJ1-5
CASSYSQFSNQPQHF
TGTGCCAGCAGTTACTCCCAGTTTAGCAATCAGCCCCAGCATTTT
>TRBD2|TRBV2|.|TRBJ2-3
CASRNPGTRGLLGMTDTQYF
TGTGCCAGCAGGAACCCCGGGACTAGGGGGTTATTGGGTATGACAGATACGCAGTATTTT
>.|TRBV3-1/TRBV3-2|.|TRBJ2-5
CASSQARVRETQYF
TGTGCCAGCAGCCAAGCCCGGGTTCGGGAGACCCAGTACTTC
>.|TRBV25-1|few|TRBJ1-6
CASSEWANSPLHF
TGTGCCAGCAGTGAATGGGCAAATTCACCCCTCCACTTT
>TRBD1|TRBV7-9|.|TRBJ1-6
CASSFTQGGDSPLHF
TGTGCCAGCAGCTTTACGCAGGGGGGAGATTCACCCCTCCACTTT
>.|TRBV6-5|.|TRBJ1-1
CASSYGGREAFF
TGTGCCAGCAGTTACGGAGGGCGTGAAGCTTTCTTT
>.|TRBV5-8|.|TRBJ1-4
CASSMGHRPNEKLFF
TGTGCCAGCAGCATGGGACATCGCCCTAATGAAAAACTGTTTTTT
>.|TRBV19|.|TRBJ2-5
CASSRQWAGVQETQYF
TGTGCCAGTAGTAGACAGTGGGCAGGAGTCCAAGAGACCCAGTACTTC
>.|TRBV19|.|TRBJ1-5
CASSMNRIGDQPQHF
TGTGCCAGTAGTATGAACAGGATAGGTGATCAGCCCCAGCATTTT
>TRBD1|TRBV6-1|.|TRBJ1-2
CASSARGGQGLYGYTF
TGTGCCAGCAGTGCTCGGGGGGGACAGGGTCTTTATGGCTACACCTTC
>TRBD2|TRBV28|.|TRBJ2-1
CASSLAGGNEQFF
TGTGCCAGCAGTCTAGCGGGGGGCAATGAGCAGTTCTTC
>.|TRBV2|once|TRBJ2-7
CASCCSRVNEQYF
TGTGCCAGCTGTTGTTCCAGGGTAAACGAGCAGTACTTC
>TRBD1|TRBV9|.|TRBJ2-6
CASSGYKDRSSGANVLTF
TGTGCCAGCAGCGGATATAAGGACAGGTCCTCTGGGGCCAACGTCCTGACTTTC
>TRBD1|TRBV2|.|TRBJ1-2
CASSDLQGAISYTF
TGTGCCAGCAGTGATCTACAGGGGGCGATAAGCTACACCTTC
>.|TRBV15|few|TRBJ1-1
CATSRTAPIPMNTEAFF
TGTGCCACCAGCAGAACTGCCCCAATTCCGATGAACACTGAAGCTTTCTTT
>TRBD1|TRBV4-2|.|TRBJ2-5
CASSPRTGGGETQYF
TGTGCCAGCAGCCCTCGGACAGGGGGCGGGGAGACCCAGTACTTC
>TRBD1|TRBV28|.|TRBJ2-7
CASRPSPGTAYEQYF
TGTGCCAGCAGGCCCTCCCCCGGGACAGCCTACGAGCAGTACTTC
>.|TRBV7-3|.|TRBJ2-3
CASSFSNTDTQYF
TGTGCCAGCAGCTTCTCTAACACAGATACGCAGTATTTT
>TRBD1|TRBV6-5|once|TRBJ2-7
CASSDRGLSYEQYF
TGTGCCAGCAGCGACAGGGGATTAAGCTACGAGCAGTACTTC
>.|TRBV2|.|TRBJ1-4
CASSLQGRIEKLFF
TGTGCCAGCAGTCTACAGGGTCGGATTGAAAAACTGTTTTTT
>.|TRBV19|once|TRBJ1-1
CASSWSPGTEAFF
TGTGCCAGTAGTTGGTCGCCAGGGACTGAAGCTTTCTTT
>.|TRBV7-7|.|TRBJ1-5
CASSLWARSSSNQPQHF
TGTGCCAGCAGCTTATGGGCCCGCTCCTCTAGCAATCAGCCCCAGCATTTT
>TRBD1|TRBV27|.|TRBJ1-2
CASRDRGQVYGYTF
TGTGCCAGCAGGGACAGGGGTCAGGTCTATGGCTACACCTTC
>.|TRBV19|few|TRBJ1-5
CASSAGDGLAGQPQHF
TGTGCCAGTAGTGCAGGCGATGGGCTAGCTGGTCAGCCCCAGCATTTT
>TRBD1|TRBV7-2|.|TRBJ1-4
CASSLSMTGANEKLFF
TGTGCCAGCAGCTTAAGCATGACAGGGGCTAATGAAAAACTGTTTTTT
>.|TRBV2|.|TRBJ1-2
CASIDRNLGYTF
TGTGCCAGCATAGACAGAAACCTGGGCTACACCTTC
>.|TRBV7-2|.|TRBJ1-3
CASSPHQGLGNTIYF
TGTGCCAGCAGCCCCCACCAGGGCCTTGGAAACACCATATATTTT
>TRBD1|TRBV10-2|.|TRBJ1-5
CASNTGGVQPQHF
TGCGCCAGCAACACAGGGGGTGTTCAGCCCCAGCATTTT
>.|TRBV10-3|.|TRBJ1-1
CAISEGLNTEAFF
TGTGCCATCAGTGAGGGCTTGAACACTGAAGCTTTCTTT
>TRBD2|TRBV18|.|TRBJ2-3
CASSPWTSGGARTDTQYF
TGTGCCAGCTCACCCTGGACTAGCGGGGGGGCCCGGACAGATACGCAGTATTTT
>TRBD1|TRBV19|.|TRBJ1-5
CASSFQGAAVPQHF
TGTGCCAGTAGTTTCCAGGGGGCTGCTGTTCCCCAGCATTTT
>TRBD1|TRBV7-9|.|TRBJ1-6
CASSLGRGEDSPLHF
TGTGCCAGCAGCTTAGGCAGGGGGGAAGATTCACCCCTCCACTTT
>.|TRBV11-2|.|TRBJ2-2
CASRSGTGSTNTGELFF
TGTGCCAGCAGATCGGGTACAGGGTCCACGAACACCGGGGAGCTGTTTTTT
>TRBD2|TRBV2|.|TRBJ2-1
CASSKGLAVYNEQFF
TGTGCCAGCAGCAAGGGACTAGCGGTCTACAATGAGCAGTTCTTC
>.|TRBV3-1/TRBV3-2|.|TRBJ2-6
CASSQRGLGANVLTF
TGTGCCAGCAGCCAGCGCGGCCTCGGGGCCAACGTCCTGACTTTC
>.|TRBV28|.|TRBJ1-4
CASSFPYPRATNEKLFF
TGTGCCAGCAGTTTCCCATATCCACGAGCAACTAATGAAAAACTGTTTTTT
>TRBD2|TRBV4-2|.|TRBJ2-1
CASSLLGTSGGADEQFF
TGTGCCAGCAGCCTTCTTGGGACTAGCGGGGGGGCCGATGAGCAGTTCTTC
>.|TRBV2|.|TRBJ2-7
CASKAGAYYEQYF
TGTGCCAGCAAGGCAGGCGCCTACTACGAGCAGTACTTC
>.|TRBV5-4|.|TRBJ1-6
CASSSVGAYNSPLHF
TGTGCCAGCAGCTCGGTGGGCGCCTATAATTCACCCCTCCACTTT
>.|TRBV9|once|TRBJ2-5
CASRRSGQETQYF
TGTGCCAGCAGGCGTAGCGGCCAAGAGACCCAGTACTTC
>TRBD2|TRBV7-2|.|TRBJ2-3
CASSLTLAGSADTQYF
TGTGCCAGCAGCTTAACCCTAGCGGGGTCTGCAGATACGCAGTATTTT
>TRBD2|TRBV27|few|TRBJ2-7
CASGRPGLAVYEQYF
TGTGCCAGCGGCCGACCGGGACTAGCGGTGTACGAGCAGTACTTC
>.|TRBV11-3|.|TRBJ1-1
CASSFQGGTEAFF
TGTGCCAGCAGCTTTCAGGGAGGCACTGAAGCTTTCTTT